One sample yielded the 27 T cell receptor beta chains listed below, sequenced in a study of shared clonotypes between healthy human individuals (dated by TCRdb to the early 2020s). The method was the immunoSEQ multiplex PCR assay. TCRdb stores this immuneACCESS table with in-frame sequences only. Part of the clones is absent; in the studies checked, under half of the shortfall reflects unresolved V genes, and no reason is known for the rest. For this sample the table gives millions of clones, of which roughly 95% were detected only once. Approximately 0.13% of the sample belongs to the ten largest clones. The sequenced sample was naive CD4+ T cells sorted from blood. The cell subset or site label on this specimen signifies: CD45RA+ positively selected. The receptor source for this set is a man aged 18 to 29 in good health.

The CDR3, as DNA: TGTGCCAGCAGCTTGGCCGGGGGAGGGGCCAAAAACATTCAGTACTTC. It yields the protein CASSLAGGGAKNIQYF. V gene TRBV11-2 combines with J gene TRBJ2-4; TRBD2 aligns across 7 bases. This CDR3 is 16 amino acids long. Germline V lookup: CDR1 SGHAT, CDR2 FQNNGV. After removal of 3 bases from V and 1 base from J, the junction contained 6 bases not matched to a gene.

This clone was seen just once. The chain carries TRBV11-2 and TRBJ2-7; 12 bases line up with TRBD2. CDR1 and CDR2 from the germline V gene are SGHAT and FQNNGV. Trimming took 5 bases from V and 3 from J; bases not matched to a gene: 5. The CDR3 length is 15 residues. The CDR3 DNA is TGTGCCAGCAGCCTGCGGACTAGCGGGGTCTACGAGCAGTACTTC. Translating gives CASSLRTSGVYEQYF.

This chain connects TRBV4-1 to TRBJ2-5; D is uncertain. Germline V gives CDR1 MGHRA, CDR2 YSYEKL. Trimming removed 0 bases at V and 6 bases at J, with 11 bases between. The CDR3 extends over 14 amino acids. CDR3 sequence reads: CASSQDSLGKTQYF. The CDR3 DNA follows: TGCGCCAGCAGCCAAGACTCCCTAGGGAAGACCCAGTACTTC.

This clone was found many times. The rearrangement uses TRBV30 and TRBJ2-5; the D gene could be TRBD1 or TRBD2 (6 bases each). Germline CDR1 and CDR2: GTSNPN and SVGIG (reference sequence). The germline V and J ends were trimmed by 2 bases and 6 bases, with 19 bases remaining between them. The CDR3 is 15 amino acids. CDR3 in DNA: TGTGCCTGGAGTCTCAAAGGGGGGCTCGGGAAGACCCAGTACTTC. This gives the protein CAWSLKGGLGKTQYF. Combining the CDR3 with reference TRBV30 and TRBJ2-5 gives the whole variable domain SQTIHQWPATLVQPVGSPLSLECTVEGTSNPNLYWYRQAAGRGLQLLFYSVGIGQISSEVPQNLSASRPQDRQFILSSKKLLLSDSGFYLCAWSLKGGLGKTQYFGPGTRLLVL.

The chain carries TRBV4-2 and TRBJ2-5, with 9 bases matching TRBD2. J lost 2 bases, V lost 3 bases, and 4 bases had no gene match. This CDR3 is 15 amino acids long. CDR1 LGHNA and CDR2 YNFKEQ come from the germline V gene. The CDR3 spells CASSQSLAGQETQYF. CDR3 in DNA: TGTGCCAGCAGCCAGTCCCTAGCGGGGCAAGAGACCCAGTACTTC.

This chain links TRBV28 with TRBJ2-7; D possibly corresponds to TRBD1 (5 bases). The CDR3 is made up of 14 amino acids. V was pared by 3 bases and J by 3 bases, with 12 bases between. Germline-derived CDR1 and CDR2 are MDHEN and SYDVKM. The CDR3 nucleotides are TGTGCCAGCAGTTTTCAGGGTGCCGTCTACGAGCAGTACTTC. It encodes CASSFQGAVYEQYF.

This chain uses TRBV12-5 with TRBJ2-3; D possibly corresponds to TRBD2 (7 bases). The CDR3 covers 15 residues. Germline CDR1 and CDR2: LGHNT and FRNRAP. V shed 7 bases and J shed 4 bases, with 18 bases lying between them. The CDR3 DNA follows: TGTGCTAGTGCCCATGGGGGGGGCGGGGCAGATACGCAGTATTTT. Protein: CASAHGGGGADTQYF. Using reference TRBV12-5 and TRBJ2-3 for the parts outside the CDR3, the full variable domain is DARVTQTPRHKVTEMGQEVTMRCQPILGHNTVFWYRQTMMQGLELLAYFRNRAPLDDSGMPKDRFSAEMPDATLATLKIQPSEPRDSAVYFCASAHGGGGADTQYFGPGTRLTVL.

CDR3 DNA sequence: TGTGCCAGCAGCTTAGGGGACAGGGGGCACACTGAAGCTTTCTTT. Its translation: CASSLGDRGHTEAFF. J is TRBJ1-1 and V is TRBV7-2; 12 bases are a match to TRBD1. Germline values: CDR1 SGHTA, CDR2 FQGNSA. The V gene end was trimmed by 1 base and the J gene end by 3 bases; junction bases not matched to a gene: 0. CDR3 length equals 15 residues.

J is TRBJ2-2 and V is TRBV5-1, with 9 bases fitting TRBD1. The V gene's germline CDR1 is SGHRS and CDR2 YFSETQ. The J segment lost 0 bases and the V segment lost 6 bases, leaving 3 bases of the junction unmatched. This CDR3 has 15 residues. Written as DNA, the CDR3 is TGCGCCAGCACCGACAGGGGGACGAACACCGGGGAGCTGTTTTTT. It encodes CASTDRGTNTGELFF.

This rearrangement joins TRBV7-9 to TRBJ1-6; TRBD1 aligns across 7 bases. This CDR3 comprises 15 residues. J lost 8 bases, V lost 1 base, and 5 bases had no gene match. CDR1 is SEHNR, CDR2 FQNEAQ, per germline (reference sequence). CDR3: CASSLGQGSDSPLHF. In DNA, the CDR3 is TGTGCCAGCAGCTTAGGACAGGGAAGCGATTCACCCCTCCACTTT. The full variable domain, rest sourced from reference TRBV7-9 and TRBJ1-6, is DTGVSQNPRHKITKRGQNVTFRCDPISEHNRLYWYRQTLGQGPEFLTYFQNEAQLEKSRLLSDRFSAERPKGSFSTLEIQRTEQGDSAMYLCASSLGQGSDSPLHFGNGTRLTVT.

This clone was seen more than once but under ten times. CDR3 in DNA: TGCGCCAGCAGCTCCCTCGGGACATCAGATGGCTACACCTTC. Its translation: CASSSLGTSDGYTF. This rearrangement joins TRBV5-1 to TRBJ1-2; tentatively, D is TRBD1 (6 bases). V was shortened by 3 bases and J by 6 bases, with 15 bases between the two germline ends. The germline V gene encodes CDR1 SGHRS and CDR2 YFSETQ. The CDR3 runs 14 residues. The variable domain in full, with the rest retrieved from reference TRBV5-1 and TRBJ1-2, is KAGVTQTPRYLIKTRGQQVTLSCSPISGHRSVSWYQQTPGQGLQFLFEYFSETQRNKGNFPGRFSGRQFSNSRSEMNVSTLELGDSALYLCASSSLGTSDGYTFGSGTRLTVV.

The chain carries TRBV7-9 and TRBJ2-1; D not certain. The CDR3 contains 14 residues. V lost 1 base, J lost 7 bases, and 11 bases lay in between. Germline values: CDR1 SEHNR, CDR2 FQNEAQ (reference sequence). CDR3 in DNA: TGTGCCAGCAGCTTAGAGGCTAGTTGGAATGAGCAGTTCTTC. Translating it yields CASSLEASWNEQFF.

This chain uses TRBV2 with TRBJ2-1; D gene unclear. Germline V gives CDR1 SNHLY, CDR2 FYNNEI. There are 11 residues in the CDR3. The V and J ends lost 3 bases and 8 bases respectively, with 5 bases between them. This CDR3 is CASSDSHEQFF. The CDR3 region has the DNA TGTGCCAGCAGTGACTCTCATGAGCAGTTCTTC.

This rearrangement joins TRBV19 to TRBJ1-6; 8 positions match TRBD1. Germline trimming cut 5 bases from V and 9 bases from J; bases unmatched to any gene: 9. Germline-derived CDR1 and CDR2 are LNHDA and SQIVND (reference sequence). This CDR3 has 15 residues. For the CDR3, the DNA is TGTGCCAGTAGTGGGCGGACAGGGATATCTTCACCCCTCCACTTT. Translated: CASSGRTGISSPLHF.

A word on this clone: The sample contains more than one DNA sequence encoding this CDR3. The chain joins TRBV10-3 to TRBJ2-7; 7 nucleotides agree with TRBD1. The CDR3 runs to 11 residues. V lost 10 bases and J lost 1; bases outside the gene matches: 1. Germline CDR1 reads ENHRY; CDR2 reads SYGVKD. The CDR3 is CATGGSYEQYF. Here the CDR3 DNA reads TGTGCCACAGGGGGTTCCTACGAGCAGTACTTC.

In the case of this clone: The same CDR3 arises from other DNA sequences in this sample as well. The chain carries TRBV9 and TRBJ2-5; the D is unclear. The CDR3 sequence is 13 residues long. The V gene's germline CDR1 is SGDLS and CDR2 YYNGEE. V lost 0 bases and J lost 4, with 7 bases in between. The CDR3 reads CASSVGPSETQYF. The CDR3 DNA follows: TGTGCCAGCAGCGTAGGTCCTTCAGAGACCCAGTACTTC. Using reference TRBV9 and TRBJ2-5 for the parts outside the CDR3, the full variable domain is DSGVTQTPKHLITATGQRVTLRCSPRSGDLSVYWYQQSLDQGLQFLIQYYNGEERAKGNILERFSAQQFPDLHSELNLSSLELGDSALYFCASSVGPSETQYFGPGTRLLVL.

The chain uses TRBV4-1 and TRBJ2-5; 12 nucleotides agree with TRBD2. The germline gives CDR1 MGHRA, CDR2 YSYEKL. The CDR3 has 20 amino acids. Trimming cost V 1 base and J 4 bases; bases outside gene matches: 16. This CDR3 is CASSQVGLAGGPQHSETQYF. In DNA, the CDR3 is TGCGCCAGCAGCCAAGTTGGTCTAGCGGGAGGGCCGCAGCACTCAGAGACCCAGTACTTC.

The CDR3 loop is CASSYESNGNYGYTF. Here the CDR3 DNA reads TGTGCCAGCAGTTATGAGTCCAATGGAAACTATGGCTACACCTTC. The V call is TRBV6-5, the J call TRBJ1-2; no clear D. V lost 3 bases and J 2 bases, leaving 13 bases between the germline ends. The CDR3 sequence is 15 residues long. Germline V gene lookup returns CDR1 MNHEY and CDR2 SVGAGI.

V gene TRBV19 combines with J gene TRBJ1-6; tentatively, D is TRBD1 (5 bases). From germline, CDR1 is LNHDA and CDR2 SQIVND (reference sequence). This CDR3 spans 14 amino acids. V was trimmed by 9 bases and J by 9 bases, leaving 18 bases between them. Here the CDR3 reads CASRDPGLGSPLHF. The CDR3 DNA sequence: TGTGCCAGCCGGGACCCAGGGCTGGGTTCACCCCTCCACTTT.

Regarding this clone: This sample also contains other DNA sequences that code for the same CDR3. The V call is TRBV6-5, the J call TRBJ2-5; D remains ambiguous. Germline V gene lookup returns CDR1 MNHEY and CDR2 SVGAGI. V lost 5 bases and J lost 4, with 5 bases in between. This CDR3 spans 11 amino acids. As DNA, the CDR3 is TGTGCCAGCAGTAGACGAGAGACCCAGTACTTC. Its translation is CASSRRETQYF.

The chain uses TRBV7-2 and TRBJ2-1; TRBD2 aligns across 8 bases. Germline trimming cut 3 bases from V and 7 bases from J; bases unmatched to any gene: 8. The CDR3 covers 15 residues. CDR1 and CDR2 from the germline V gene are SGHTA and FQGNSA. The chain's CDR3 is CASSFYSGVRNEQFF. CDR3 DNA: TGTGCCAGCAGCTTTTATAGCGGGGTGAGGAATGAGCAGTTCTTC.

CDR3 bases: TGTGCCTGGAGCCGCGGGGGGAGGGGCTACACCTTC. It yields the protein CAWSRGGRGYTF. The chain combines TRBV30 with TRBJ1-2, with D tentatively TRBD1 (5 bases). The V gene lost 3 bases and the J gene lost 8 bases, with 13 bases spanning the gap. Looked up from germline, CDR1 is GTSNPN and CDR2 is SVGIG (reference sequence). The CDR3 runs to 12 residues.

This clone showed up just once. J is TRBJ1-2 and V is TRBV30; no clear D. There are 16 residues in the CDR3. Trimming stripped 3 bases from V and 4 bases from J, with 21 bases between. CDR1 and CDR2 (germline): GTSNPN, SVGIG (reference sequence). The CDR3 coding sequence is TGTGCCTGGAGCGAGAAACGGGGTTCGTTGGCCTATGGCTACACCTTC. This gives the protein CAWSEKRGSLAYGYTF.

In its sample, this clone was seen once. The rearrangement joins TRBV10-3 to TRBJ2-2; 13 positions agree with TRBD2. V trimming: 3 bases; J trimming: 0 bases; junction bases outside the gene matches: 4. This CDR3 region has 18 residues. Germline loops: CDR1 ENHRY, CDR2 SYGVKD. CDR3 in DNA: TGTGCCATCAGTGAATCGGGACTAGCGGGGACGAACACCGGGGAGCTGTTTTTT. Translated: CAISESGLAGTNTGELFF.

Only one count was recorded for this clone. The gene calls are TRBV6-5 and TRBJ2-5; TRBD1 agrees at 8 bases. The ends lost 8 bases at V and 3 bases at J; junction bases unmatched: 11. In germline, CDR1 is MNHEY, CDR2 SVGAGI. CDR3 length: 15 residues. For the CDR3, the DNA is TGTGCCAGCCGCGGACAGGGAAAAGGCGAAGAGACCCAGTACTTC. This sequence encodes CASRGQGKGEETQYF.

V is TRBV4-1 and J is TRBJ2-5; D may be TRBD2 (6 bases). Germline CDR1 reads MGHRA; CDR2 reads YSYEKL. Trimming took 3 bases from V and 3 from J, leaving 14 bases between them. CDR3 length equals 15 residues. The CDR3 region is CASSQAGLLKETQYF. Here the CDR3 DNA reads TGCGCCAGCAGCCAGGCGGGGCTCCTCAAAGAGACCCAGTACTTC.

The J gene is TRBJ2-7, the V gene TRBV19; 9 nucleotides align to TRBD2. CDR3 size: 15 residues. The V gene's germline CDR1 is LNHDA and CDR2 SQIVND (reference sequence). J gave up 3 bases and V 3 bases, and 6 bases lay outside the gene matches. CDR3 amino acids: CASSMALAGSYEQYF. The CDR3 DNA follows: TGTGCCAGTAGTATGGCCCTAGCGGGGAGCTACGAGCAGTACTTC.